What follows is one T cell receptor (beta chain) and its context. The sample originates from a study of CD8+ T cells in alopecia areata. Indicated treatment: oral pan-JAK inhibitor, 5-10 mg twice daily. A FACSAria was used to sort CD4+ and CD8+ T cells. These cells came from PBMCs. The CDR3 runs to 14 residues. The junction had 1 base not matched to a gene; V was cut back by 2 bases and J by 1 base. Germline V gene sequence: CDR1 MNHEY, CDR2 SVGAGI. Sequencing used cDNA as its template, made by extracting RNA and reverse transcribing it. Libraries were prepared by immunoSEQ multiplex PCR; TCRdb keeps only in-frame clonotypes and omits some of them. This repertoire shows roughly 250,000 clones, 60% found once; its top ten account for around 0.92%.

The sequencing used CD4+ T cells sorted from blood, collected around week 53, from a patient treated with tofacitinib. The source of this sequence is a human donor with alopecia areata. V and J are TRBV6-5 and TRBJ1-1; the match to TRBD1 covers 7 bases. The CDR3 is CASSYQGGNTEAFF. The CDR3 DNA reads as TGTGCCAGCAGTTACCAGGGGGGGAACACTGAAGCTTTCTTT.